Reported below is one TCR beta chain. This sample stems from a study of neoadjuvant anti-PD-1 for oral cavity cancer. Turning to the study itself: Patients without progression got a fourth dose around day 43.

Some clones are missing from TCRdb's copy, which holds only in-frame ones; the method was immunoSEQ multiplex PCR. The table lists 17,000 or so clones, roughly 60% of them singletons. The specimen comprised PBMCs, sampled before nivolumab (anti-PD-1) treatment. The TCR sequence derives from a person aged 40 to 85 with oral cavity squamous cell carcinoma.

The CDR3 DNA reads TGTGCCAGCAGCTTGATCGACAATGACTATGGCTACACCTTC. It codes for CASSLIDNDYGYTF. The J gene is TRBJ1-2, the V gene TRBV5-6, with D unresolved. V lost 1 base and J 3 bases, leaving 10 bases between the germline ends. Germline V gene data show CDR1 as SGHDT and CDR2 as YYEEEE. The CDR3 runs 14 residues.